The T cell receptor beta chain under discussion was sequenced for a study of shared clonotypes between healthy human individuals. Overall study findings and caveats: The researchers took only blood, and tissue repertoires probably look different. Generally, naive subsets came out with larger estimated richness than memory subsets.

V lost 5 bases and J lost 5; bases outside the gene matches: 6. CDR3 length: 14 residues. In germline, CDR1 is SQVTM, CDR2 ANQGSEA. Subsets obtained from CD4+ cells comprised CD45RA+ naive and CD45RA-negative memory cells. This clone has only one observation. Its antigen is currently unknown. The assay was immunoSEQ multiplex PCR, and TCRdb's table has in-frame clones only and misses some. The sample holds 1 million to 1.3 million clones, about four fifths seen once. The rearrangement joins TRBV29-1 to TRBJ2-3; 11 bases are a match to TRBD2. The TCR sequence derives from a man between 18 and 35 years old in good health. Some clones in this sample may be carry-over from other donors' samples. Sequencing was performed on memory CD4+ T cells from PBMCs. As to subset: CD45RA-negative fraction. CDR3 coding DNA: TGCAGCGTTTCAACCGGGACTAGCGGAGATACGCAGTATTTT. Translating gives CSVSTGTSGDTQYF.